This TCR beta chain was recorded in a study of identical twins. Broader study findings: Modelling underestimated the level of out-of-frame TCR alpha sharing observed in monozygotic twins.

Comments on this clonotype: As yet, its antigen is unknown.

Per germline, CDR1 SGHDT and CDR2 YYEEEE. The V gene lost 4 bases and the J gene lost 10 bases, with 11 bases spanning the gap. CDR3 size: 11 residues. Template switching added a universal primer binding site, and final cDNA carried unique molecular identifiers. Using its own MiXCR run on the 5' RACE reads, TCRdb lists one record per CDR3 protein. The sample consists of roughly 750,000 distinct CDR3 sequences, about 20% of them appearing once. These data were likewise used in another study, on T cells expressing NK-cell markers. That investigation notes: Seven of eight sequenced donors tested HCMV-seropositive; one tested seronegative. Restriction of sorting to alpha-beta TCR T cells was accomplished in several experiments using an anti-gamma-delta TCR antibody.

This chain links TRBV5-6 with TRBJ1-1, with unresolved D. The sample was PBMCs. This TCR came from a woman aged 18-35 years in good health. CDR3 DNA sequence: TGTGCCAGCAGCAACGGACTCGGAGCTTTCTTT. It yields the protein CASSNGLGAFF.